Following are 18 T cell receptor beta chains from one sample sequenced in a study of T cell changes during pregnancy in multiple sclerosis. Clones were read by immunoSEQ multiplex PCR, and TCRdb kept only the in-frame ones, dropping some. The data contain 84,000 or so clones, approximately 94% of them singletons. Sequencing used peripheral blood, obtained in the third trimester of pregnancy. These receptors were obtained from a female donor with multiple sclerosis, enrolled in a pregnancy study.

This clone came up once. The V and J genes are TRBV30 and TRBJ2-7, with 7 bases that match TRBD2. The J segment lost 3 bases and the V segment lost 8 bases, leaving 13 bases of the junction unmatched. The length of the CDR3 is 14 residues. In germline, CDR1 is GTSNPN, CDR2 SVGIG (reference sequence). The CDR3 loop is CALRGSSGGYEQYF. In DNA, the CDR3 is TGTGCCCTGAGGGGTTCTAGCGGCGGCTACGAGCAGTACTTC.

The CDR3 reads CAWSVGAGWGEKLFF. The CDR3, as DNA: TGTGCCTGGAGTGTAGGGGCAGGGTGGGGAGAAAAACTGTTTTTT. The chain links TRBV30 to TRBJ1-4; D perhaps matches TRBD1 (5 bases). Germline assignment: CDR1 GTSNPN and CDR2 SVGIG (reference sequence). This CDR3 spans 15 amino acids. Trimming removed 0 bases from V and 8 bases from J, with 16 bases in between.

The rearrangement uses TRBV19 and TRBJ1-2; TRBD1 matches at 7 bases. The CDR3 runs 16 residues. Germline CDR1 and CDR2: LNHDA and SQIVND (reference sequence). The trim removed 4 bases at V and 6 bases at J, leaving 14 bases unmatched. The CDR3 loop reads CASSKNTGTAYDGYTF. In DNA, the CDR3 is TGTGCCAGTAGTAAAAACACCGGGACAGCCTACGATGGCTACACCTTC.

The V gene is TRBV7-8, the J gene TRBJ2-2; no firm D call. Germline CDR1 and CDR2: SGHVS and FQNEAQ. The germline V and J ends were trimmed by 2 bases and 3 bases, with 7 bases remaining between them. The CDR3 contains 14 residues. This CDR3 is CASSLILDTGELFF. As DNA, the CDR3 is TGTGCCAGCAGCTTAATCCTCGACACCGGGGAGCTGTTTTTT.

V gene TRBV6-1 combines with J gene TRBJ1-5; no clear D. The CDR3 has 13 residues. The germline gives CDR1 MNHNS, CDR2 SASEGT. The V gene lost 8 bases and the J gene lost 5 bases, with 13 bases spanning the gap. CDR3 sequence (DNA): TGTGCCAGCCTACACACTAACGATCAGCCCCAGCATTTT. This translates into CASLHTNDQPQHF.

This chain joins TRBV7-3 and TRBJ2-1, with a possible D match to TRBD1 (5 bases). Per germline, CDR1 SGHTA and CDR2 FQGTGA. Trimming took 5 bases from V and 6 from J, leaving 17 bases between them. This CDR3 is built from 15 residues. The CDR3 region is CASSPTGFDGNEQFF. CDR3 DNA: TGTGCCAGCAGCCCTACAGGTTTTGATGGCAATGAGCAGTTCTTC. Filled out from reference TRBV7-3 and TRBJ2-1, the complete variable domain reads GAGVSQTPSNKVTEKGKYVELRCDPISGHTALYWYRQSLGQGPEFLIYFQGTGAADDSGLPNDRFFAVRPEGSVSTLKIQRTERGDSAVYLCASSPTGFDGNEQFFGPGTRLTVL.

The chain is built from TRBV5-4 and TRBJ2-5, with 8 bases identical to TRBD2. The J segment lost 3 bases and the V segment lost 1 base, leaving 11 bases of the junction unmatched. Germline V gene sequence: CDR1 SGHNT, CDR2 YYREEE (reference sequence). The CDR3 extends over 17 amino acids. CDR3 in DNA: TGTGCCAGCAGCTTGAAATCGGCTAGCGGGTGGAAAGAGACCCAGTACTTC. It is translated as CASSLKSASGWKETQYF.

This clone was counted once. V is TRBV2 and J is TRBJ2-1, with TRBD2 as a possible D gene (5 bases). The V and J ends lost 6 bases and 1 base respectively, with 16 bases between them. In germline, CDR1 is SNHLY, CDR2 FYNNEI. The CDR3 has 16 amino acids. The CDR3 DNA reads as TGTGCCAGCAGACCACCTGGACTGAGGTCCTACAATGAGCAGTTCTTC. As protein: CASRPPGLRSYNEQFF.

The chain uses TRBV6-1 and TRBJ1-5; no clear D. The V gene lost 6 bases and the J gene lost 6 bases, with 18 bases spanning the gap. The length of the CDR3 is 15 residues. Looked up from germline, CDR1 is MNHNS and CDR2 is SASEGT. The CDR3 here is CASRPLMEGGQPQHF. CDR3 sequence (DNA): TGTGCCAGCAGACCCCTTATGGAGGGAGGTCAGCCCCAGCATTTT.

The chain has TRBV30 and TRBJ1-2; 10 nucleotides agree with TRBD1. The CDR3 spans 16 residues. V was pared by 2 bases and J by 2 bases, with 8 bases of the junction left unmatched. Germline V CDR1 and CDR2: GTSNPN, SVGIG (reference sequence). The CDR3 bases are TGTGCCTGGAGTCATATCCCGGGACAGGGGAACTATGGCTACACCTTC. Translated, it gives CAWSHIPGQGNYGYTF.

V usage is TRBV7-8 and J usage is TRBJ2-3; TRBD2 aligns across 12 bases. Trimming took 5 bases from V and 4 from J; bases not matched to a gene: 19. Germline CDR1 is SGHVS and CDR2 is FQNEAQ. This CDR3 is 20 amino acids long. Here the CDR3 DNA reads TGTGCCAGCAGCACCCGCTGGCCCAGGTCTAGCGGGGGGGCGGCAGATACGCAGTATTTT. This codes for CASSTRWPRSSGGAADTQYF.

In DNA form, the CDR3 reads TGTGCCAGCAGCAAGATAGGGGGTAGGTTCAATGGCTACACCTTC. Its protein is CASSKIGGRFNGYTF. The V and J genes are TRBV21-1 and TRBJ1-2; no check of the table's D call, TRBD1, against the DNA was made. TRBV21-1 is shown as a pseudogene. The CDR3 sequence is 15 residues long.

The chain joins TRBV6-5 to TRBJ2-7; 10 bases agree with TRBD1. This CDR3 spans 15 amino acids. V was pared by 5 bases and J by 2 bases, with 6 bases of the junction left unmatched. Germline values: CDR1 MNHEY, CDR2 SVGAGI. The CDR3, as DNA: TGTGCCAGCAGTAGCGACAGGGGGCTTCCCTACGAGCAGTACTTC. Protein: CASSSDRGLPYEQYF.

V usage is TRBV28 and J usage is TRBJ1-1; 7 bases are a match to TRBD1. V gave up 6 bases and J gave up 11 bases; unmatched junction bases: 12. CDR3 length: 13 amino acids. Germline CDR1 MDHEN, CDR2 SYDVKM. The CDR3 DNA reads as TGTGCCAGCAGCAACCCCATTACAGGGGACGCTTTCTTT. This codes for CASSNPITGDAFF.

The chain is built from TRBV27 and TRBJ1-5; D might be TRBD1 (5 bases). In germline, CDR1 is MNHEY, CDR2 SMNVEV (reference sequence). Trimming left V 4 bases short and J 7 bases short, with 8 bases between. The CDR3 has 12 amino acids. This CDR3 reads CASSSGGQPQHF. CDR3 nucleotide sequence: TGTGCCAGCAGTTCGGGGGGACAGCCCCAGCATTTT.

This sequence joins TRBV13 and TRBJ2-1; TRBD2 aligns across 8 bases. The V and J ends lost 1 base and 7 bases, in that order; junction bases with no gene match: 6. This CDR3 is built from 15 residues. Per the germline V gene, CDR1 is PRHDT and CDR2 is FYEKMQ (reference sequence). The CDR3 sequence: CASSLAGGAMNEQFF. For the CDR3, the DNA is TGTGCCAGCAGCTTAGCGGGGGGGGCCATGAATGAGCAGTTCTTC.

This clone was detected only once. J is TRBJ2-6 and V is TRBV6-1; D unresolved. The V and J ends lost 10 bases and 0 bases respectively, with 10 bases between them. This CDR3 spans 14 amino acids. CDR1 is MNHNS, CDR2 SASEGT, per germline. The DNA of the CDR3 is TGTGCCATCACTCTGCTCTCTGGGGCCAACGTCCTGACTTTC. Translating it yields CAITLLSGANVLTF.

The chain joins TRBV15 to TRBJ2-1; 11 nucleotides line up with TRBD2. Looked up from germline, CDR1 is LNHNV and CDR2 is YYDKDF (reference sequence). V dropped 6 bases and J dropped 1; count of bases not matched to a gene: 14. The CDR3 is made up of 19 amino acids. CDR3 sequence: CATRPVAGGDGISYNEQFF. CDR3 in DNA: TGTGCCACCAGACCGGTAGCGGGGGGGGATGGTATTTCCTACAATGAGCAGTTCTTC.